This TCR beta chain stems from a study of beta chain features in type 1 diabetes. Points on this clone: Its target is unknown.

Reverse transcription of all isolated RNA meant that expressed TCRB transcripts were sequenced. Sequencing used immunoSEQ multiplex PCR; TCRdb keeps in-frame clones, though not all of them. The repertoire holds around 130,000 clones, with 9% as singletons. Study-level points and caveats: The study notes PCR might favor shorter templates equally in patients and controls. Shortening of TCRB CDR3s, moderate but significant, appeared in all four CD4+ subsets of Type 1 diabetes patients.

Per germline, CDR1 MNHEY and CDR2 SVGAGI. The V gene lost 8 bases and the J gene lost 8 bases, with 7 bases spanning the gap. The length of the CDR3 is 11 residues. This TCR derives from a man aged 25-45 years with type 1 diabetes. The chain employs TRBV6-5 and TRBJ1-6; no definite D call. The material sequenced was central memory CD4+ T cells from blood. The CDR3 region is CASGPHSPLHF. The CDR3 bases are TGTGCCAGCGGCCCCCATTCACCCCTCCACTTT.